Described below is a single T cell receptor (beta chain) sequence and its context. The data stem from a study of shared clonotypes between healthy human individuals. Looked up from germline, CDR1 is SGHTA and CDR2 is FQGNSA. V lost 6 bases, J lost 4 bases, and 6 bases lay in between. CDR3 size: 11 residues. This was a deep-level run. Method: immunoSEQ multiplex PCR; TCRdb's copy keeps in-frame clones and lacks some. In the table there are about 1.1 million clones, roughly 77% of which are singletons. The rearrangement links TRBV7-2 to TRBJ1-2; D is ambiguous. This TCR was recovered from a young man in good health. Some clones in this sample may be carry-over from other donors' samples. Sequences were obtained from memory CD4+ T cells from PBMCs. Regarding subset: CD45RA-negative fraction. In DNA, the CDR3 is TGTGCCAGCAGTAGAATCTATGGCTACACCTTC. Its protein is CASSRIYGYTF.